These 15 T cell receptor beta chains were all obtained from the same sample, sequenced in a study of blood T cells in healthy people across ages. Next came a second PCR, run for about 6 to 12 cycles, which used a sample-barcoded 5' primer along with a J-beta primer mix. One entry per CDR3 protein results from TCRdb running MiXCR on the 5' RACE reads. The sample lists 950,000 to 1,200,000 distinct CDR3 sequences; around two fifths were seen once. Sequencing was performed on blood. The receptor set was obtained from a man between 18 and 35 years old in good health.

The chain links TRBV4-3 to TRBJ1-1, with a weak D call TRBD1 (5 bases). The CDR3 sequence is 17 residues long. The V and J ends lost 3 bases and 1 base respectively, with 18 bases between them. The germline V gene has CDR1 LGHNA and CDR2 YSLEER. CDR3: CASSHLGQGNANTEAFF. For the CDR3, the DNA is TGCGCCAGCAGCCACCTCGGACAAGGGAACGCGAACACTGAAGCTTTCTTT.

This clonotype has a handful of counts. This sequence joins TRBV15 and TRBJ1-2, with TRBD1 matching 7 bases. From germline, CDR1 is LNHNV and CDR2 YYDKDF (reference sequence). The J segment lost 3 bases and the V segment lost 2 bases, leaving 12 bases of the junction unmatched. The CDR3 is made up of 17 amino acids. The CDR3 DNA is TGTGCCACCAGCAGAACCACTACCTCCACAGGGGACTATGGCTACACCTTC. This translates into CATSRTTTSTGDYGYTF.

This clonotype turned up a few times. This chain connects TRBV29-1 to TRBJ2-1; D gene ambiguous. The V end lost 5 bases, the J end lost 13 bases, and 15 bases lay between the germline ends. Looked up from germline, CDR1 is SQVTM and CDR2 is ANQGSEA. This CDR3 has 11 amino acids. This chain's CDR3 is CSVPGRTGQFF. As DNA, the CDR3 is TGCAGCGTTCCGGGTAGGACGGGCCAGTTCTTC.

V is TRBV10-3 and J is TRBJ1-1; 9 nucleotides match TRBD1. Germline V CDR1 and CDR2: ENHRY, SYGVKD. The CDR3 runs to 14 residues. The V gene end was trimmed by 7 bases and the J gene end by 1 base; junction bases not matched to a gene: 4. CDR3 sequence (DNA): TGTGCCATCATGGACAGGGGAAAGAACACTGAAGCTTTCTTT. Encoded protein: CAIMDRGKNTEAFF.

The V call is TRBV12-3 or TRBV12-4, the J call TRBJ2-7, with 7 positions matching TRBD1. Unmatched junction bases numbered 8, after V lost 5 bases and J lost 4 bases. CDR3 length: 14 amino acids. CDR3 residues: CASSPDGTAYEQYF. CDR3 sequence (DNA): TGTGCCAGCAGTCCAGACGGGACAGCATACGAGCAGTACTTC.

The genes are TRBV20-1 and TRBJ2-3; D remains unclear. Germline CDR1 DFQATT, CDR2 SNEGSKA (reference sequence). V was trimmed by 2 bases and J by 11 bases, leaving 17 bases between them. The CDR3 loop spans 13 amino acids. As DNA, the CDR3 is TGCAGTGCTAGAAGGGTGAACAACAATGAGCAGTATTTT. Translated: CSARRVNNNEQYF.

The V gene is TRBV2, the J gene TRBJ2-7; D gene uncertain. V shed 3 bases and J shed 0 bases, with 9 bases lying between them. The germline V gene encodes CDR1 SNHLY and CDR2 FYNNEI. The CDR3 extends over 14 amino acids. The CDR3 region is CASSESLNSYEQYF. CDR3 DNA: TGTGCCAGCAGTGAGTCTCTAAACTCCTACGAGCAGTACTTC.

The chain has TRBV7-9 and TRBJ2-1; weak D call: TRBD1 (6 bases). Germline V gene lookup returns CDR1 SEHNR and CDR2 FQNEAQ (reference sequence). The V gene lost 10 bases and the J gene lost 6 bases, with 10 bases spanning the gap. The CDR3 extends over 11 amino acids. CDR3 DNA sequence: TGTGCCATACCAGGGGCCAATGAGCAGTTCTTC. Translating gives CAIPGANEQFF.

About this clonotype: One end of the junction is discordant with germline, which a read error may explain. The CDR3 region is CANSQAGTRAGELFF. CDR3 DNA sequence: TGCGCCAACAGCCAAGCCGGGACAAGGGCCGGGGAGCTGTTTTTT. The chain uses TRBV4-3 and TRBJ2-2; a possible D gene is TRBD1 (6 bases). CDR1 and CDR2 (germline): LGHNA, YSLEER. CDR3 length equals 15 residues.

This clonotype was recorded once. A much larger clonotype is one base distant, so this may be a read error. The chain couples TRBV6-2 or TRBV6-3 to TRBJ2-7, with D maybe TRBD1 (5 bases). There are 16 residues in the CDR3. The V end lost 0 bases, the J end lost 0 bases, and 12 bases lay between the germline ends. The germline V gene encodes CDR1 MNHEY and CDR2 SVGEGT. CDR3 in DNA: TGTGCCAGCAGTTACTCGAGCGACAGAAACTCCTACGAGCAGTACTTC. Amino acids: CASSYSSDRNSYEQYF.

The chain recombines TRBV3-1 with TRBJ2-3; D unclear. CDR1 LGHDT and CDR2 YNNKEL come from the germline V gene (reference sequence). This CDR3 has 15 amino acids. V shed 6 bases and J shed 4 bases, with 17 bases lying between them. The CDR3 nucleotides are TGTGCCAGCAGTTTCCGACGAAAACGGTCAGATACGCAGTATTTT. It codes for CASSFRRKRSDTQYF.

The rearrangement joins TRBV6-5 to TRBJ2-3, with TRBD2 matching over 8 bases. CDR3 size: 14 residues. CDR1 and CDR2 from the germline V gene are MNHEY and SVGAGI. V trimming: 7 bases; J trimming: 4 bases; junction bases outside the gene matches: 7. CDR3 nucleotide sequence: TGTGCCAGCAATCGGGGGGGCTTCTCAGATACGCAGTATTTT. Residues: CASNRGGFSDTQYF.

The chain links TRBV6-1 to TRBJ2-1, with a weak D call TRBD1 (6 bases). Per germline, CDR1 MNHNS and CDR2 SASEGT. There are 13 residues in the CDR3. The ends were cut back, 7 bases at V and 7 bases at J, with 14 bases in the middle. CDR3 loop: CASTGDLVNEQFF. The CDR3 nucleotides read TGTGCCAGCACAGGGGACCTGGTGAATGAGCAGTTCTTC.

CDR3 DNA: TGTGCCAGCAGCCTTAAAGGGGCCGGCCCGGCTGAAGCTTTCTTT. Translating it yields CASSLKGAGPAEAFF. The chain links TRBV6-5 to TRBJ1-1; TRBD1 might be the D (5 bases). V lost 6 bases, J lost 6 bases, and 20 bases lay in between. The CDR3 extends over 15 amino acids. Germline V CDR1 and CDR2: MNHEY, SVGAGI.

The V gene is TRBV7-8, the J gene TRBJ1-1; tentatively, D is TRBD1 (5 bases). The CDR3 covers 16 residues. Germline-derived CDR1 and CDR2 are SGHVS and FQNEAQ. Between the trimmed V and J ends, which lost 0 bases and 3 bases, there was a span of 14 bases. The CDR3 loop reads CASSLALLGQDTEAFF. CDR3 bases: TGTGCCAGCAGCTTAGCGCTATTGGGGCAGGACACTGAAGCTTTCTTT.